The clone carrying this TCR beta chain was counted only a few times. Its matching antigen is unknown. The sample originates from a study of beta chain features in type 1 diabetes. The sequenced template was cDNA made from the entire isolated RNA. Produced via immunoSEQ multiplex PCR; TCRdb's table is partial and in-frame only. Of around 310,000 clones in the sample, roughly 14% were seen once. The study's findings and limits: Shortening of TCRB CDR3s, moderate but significant, appeared in all four CD4+ subsets of Type 1 diabetes patients. Cells expressing TCR highly could be over-represented by cDNA sequencing. Shorter templates may be favored by PCR, equally so in patients and controls.

The CDR3 has 18 residues. Per the germline V gene, CDR1 is PRHDT and CDR2 is FYEKMQ (reference sequence). V trimming: 5 bases; J trimming: 0 bases; junction bases outside the gene matches: 10. The rearrangement joins TRBV13 to TRBJ2-3, with TRBD2 matching over 11 bases. The sequenced sample consisted of naive CD4+ T cells from blood. The origin of this receptor is a woman under 30 with type 1 diabetes. In nucleotides, the CDR3 is TGTGCCAGCAGCCCCGGGCCTCCTAGCGGGGGGAGCACAGATACGCAGTATTTT. This codes for CASSPGPPSGGSTDTQYF.